This T cell receptor beta chain appears in the sequencing data of a study of T cells in Graves' hyperthyroidism and ophthalmopathy. Germline-derived CDR1 and CDR2 are MGHRA and YSYEKL. The V gene lost 1 base and the J gene lost 0 bases, with 12 bases spanning the gap. This CDR3 region has 16 residues. Authors of the study amplified TCR beta CDR3 regions from RNA transcripts. The HTBI set primed first-round TCR CDR3 RT-PCR. A single record per CDR3 protein comes from TCRdb applying MiXCR to the multiplex PCR reads. The top ten hold 9.5% to 15% of the sample, which has around 600,000 distinct CDR3 sequences, more than 12% seen once. In this sample, this clonotype turned up a few times. As yet, its antigen is unknown. Overall study results and limits: Model output signaled ophthalmopathy a median around 6.9 months ahead of onset.

The chain uses TRBV4-1 and TRBJ1-1; maybe TRBD1 (6 bases). The clonotype originates from a woman in her fifties or sixties with Graves' ophthalmopathy. The specimen sequenced was blood. The CDR3, as DNA: TGCGCCAGCAGCCAAGTCCCTGACAGGATGAACACTGAAGCTTTCTTT. This encodes CASSQVPDRMNTEAFF.